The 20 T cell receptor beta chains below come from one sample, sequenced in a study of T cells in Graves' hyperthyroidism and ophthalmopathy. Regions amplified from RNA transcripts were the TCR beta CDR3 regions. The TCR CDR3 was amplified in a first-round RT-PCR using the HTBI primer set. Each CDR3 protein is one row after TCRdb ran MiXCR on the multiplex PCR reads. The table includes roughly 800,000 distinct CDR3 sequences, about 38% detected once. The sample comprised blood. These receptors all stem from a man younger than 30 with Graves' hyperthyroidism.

CDR3 in DNA: TGTGCCATCAGTGATCGGACTAGCGGGGCAGATACGCAGTATTTT. It specifies CAISDRTSGADTQYF. The V gene is TRBV10-3, the J gene TRBJ2-3; 12 bases line up with TRBD2. The CDR3 loop spans 15 amino acids. Germline loops: CDR1 ENHRY, CDR2 SYGVKD. The trim removed 3 bases at V and 4 bases at J, leaving 2 bases unmatched.

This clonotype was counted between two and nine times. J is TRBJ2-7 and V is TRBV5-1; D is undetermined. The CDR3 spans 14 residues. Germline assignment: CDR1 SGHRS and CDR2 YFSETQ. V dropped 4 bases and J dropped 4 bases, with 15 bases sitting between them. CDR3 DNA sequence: TGCGCCAGCAGCCCTCCTAACACAGTTTACGAGCAGTACTTC. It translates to CASSPPNTVYEQYF.

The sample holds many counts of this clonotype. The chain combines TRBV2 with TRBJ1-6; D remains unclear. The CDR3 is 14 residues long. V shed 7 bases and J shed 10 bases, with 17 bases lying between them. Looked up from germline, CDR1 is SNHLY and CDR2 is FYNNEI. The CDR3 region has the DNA TGTGCCAGCACCCCCCAGTGGGCTGGCTCACCCCTCCACTTT. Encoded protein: CASTPQWAGSPLHF.

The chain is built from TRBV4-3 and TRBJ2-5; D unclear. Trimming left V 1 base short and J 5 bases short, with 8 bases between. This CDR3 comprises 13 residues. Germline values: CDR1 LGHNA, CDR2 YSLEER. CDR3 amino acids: CASSQGPMETQYF. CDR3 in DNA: TGCGCCAGCAGCCAAGGCCCAATGGAGACCCAGTACTTC.

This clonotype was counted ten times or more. The CDR3 sequence: CASSLSSDYEQYF. In nucleotides, the CDR3 is TGTGCCAGCAGCTTATCTAGCGACTACGAGCAGTACTTC. The V and J genes are TRBV7-3 and TRBJ2-7; weak D call: TRBD2 (6 bases). V lost 2 bases to trimming and J lost 3 bases, with 8 bases between them. This CDR3 is 13 amino acids long. CDR1 SGHTA and CDR2 FQGTGA come from the germline V gene.

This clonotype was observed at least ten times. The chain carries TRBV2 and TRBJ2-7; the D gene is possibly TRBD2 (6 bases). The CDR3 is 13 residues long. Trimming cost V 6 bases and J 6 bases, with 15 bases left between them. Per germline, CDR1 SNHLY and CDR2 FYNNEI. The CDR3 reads CASRRTLAGEQYF. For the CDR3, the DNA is TGTGCCAGCAGAAGGACACTAGCTGGCGAGCAGTACTTC.

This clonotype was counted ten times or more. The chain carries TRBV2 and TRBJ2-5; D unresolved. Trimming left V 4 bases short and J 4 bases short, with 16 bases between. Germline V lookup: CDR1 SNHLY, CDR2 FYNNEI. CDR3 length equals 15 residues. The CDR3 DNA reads TGTGCCAGCAGTGGAATCAGAAAGGCTACAGAGACCCAGTACTTC. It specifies CASSGIRKATETQYF.

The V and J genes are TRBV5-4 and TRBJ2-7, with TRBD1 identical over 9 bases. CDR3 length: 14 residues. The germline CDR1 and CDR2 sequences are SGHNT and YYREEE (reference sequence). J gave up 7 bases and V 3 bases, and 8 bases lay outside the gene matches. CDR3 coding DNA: TGTGCCAGCAGCTCGGGACAGGGCCCCTGGGAGCAGTACTTC. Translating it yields CASSSGQGPWEQYF. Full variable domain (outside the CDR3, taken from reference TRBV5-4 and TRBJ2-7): ETGVTQSPTHLIKTRGQQVTLRCSSQSGHNTVSWYQQALGQGPQFIFQYYREEENGRGNFPPRFSGLQFPNYSSELNVNALELDDSALYLCASSSGQGPWEQYFGPGTRLTVT.

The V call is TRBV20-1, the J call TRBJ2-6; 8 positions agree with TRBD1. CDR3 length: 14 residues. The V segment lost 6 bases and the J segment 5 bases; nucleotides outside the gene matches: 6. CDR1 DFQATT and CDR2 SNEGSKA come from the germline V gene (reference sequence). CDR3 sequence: CSARRTGRANVLTF. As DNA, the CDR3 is TGCAGTGCCCGGAGGACAGGGAGGGCCAACGTCCTGACTTTC.

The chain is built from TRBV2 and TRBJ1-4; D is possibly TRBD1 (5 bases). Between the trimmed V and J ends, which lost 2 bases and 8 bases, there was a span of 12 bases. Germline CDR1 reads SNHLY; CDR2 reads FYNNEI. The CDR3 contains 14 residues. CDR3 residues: CASSEQGSEEKLFF. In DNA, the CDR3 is TGTGCCAGCAGTGAACAGGGCAGCGAGGAAAAACTGTTTTTT.

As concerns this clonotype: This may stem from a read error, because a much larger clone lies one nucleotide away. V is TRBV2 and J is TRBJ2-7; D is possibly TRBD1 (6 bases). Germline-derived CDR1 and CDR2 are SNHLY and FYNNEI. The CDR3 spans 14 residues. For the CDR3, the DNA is TGTGTCAGCAGTGAAGGAGTTCAGGGGTACGAGCAGTACTTC. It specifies CVSSEGVQGYEQYF.

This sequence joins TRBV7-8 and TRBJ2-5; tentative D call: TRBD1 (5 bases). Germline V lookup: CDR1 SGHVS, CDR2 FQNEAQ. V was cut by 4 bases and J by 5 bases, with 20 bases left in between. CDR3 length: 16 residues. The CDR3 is CASSWSSVEAGETQYF. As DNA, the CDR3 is TGTGCCAGCAGCTGGTCTTCGGTTGAGGCAGGGGAGACCCAGTACTTC.

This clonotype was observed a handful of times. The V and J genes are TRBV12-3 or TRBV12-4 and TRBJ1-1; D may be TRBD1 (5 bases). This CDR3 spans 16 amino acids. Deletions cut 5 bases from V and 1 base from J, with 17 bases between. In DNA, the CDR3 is TGTGCCAGCAGTCCTGGGCAGGGAATGAGGAACACTGAAGCTTTCTTT. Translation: CASSPGQGMRNTEAFF.

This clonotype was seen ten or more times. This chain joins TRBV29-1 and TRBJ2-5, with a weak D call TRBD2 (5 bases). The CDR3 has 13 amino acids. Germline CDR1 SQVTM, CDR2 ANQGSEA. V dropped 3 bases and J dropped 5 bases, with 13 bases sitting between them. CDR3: CSVESGSGETQYF. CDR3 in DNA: TGCAGCGTTGAGAGTGGGAGTGGCGAGACCCAGTACTTC.

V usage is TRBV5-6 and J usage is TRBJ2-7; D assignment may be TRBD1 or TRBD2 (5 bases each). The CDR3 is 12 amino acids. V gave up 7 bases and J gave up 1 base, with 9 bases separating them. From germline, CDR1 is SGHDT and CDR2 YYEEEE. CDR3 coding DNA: TGTGCCAGCGGGGGAGAGTCCTACGAGCAGTACTTC. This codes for CASGGESYEQYF.

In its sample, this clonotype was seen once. The CDR3 nucleotides are TGTGCCAGCAGCAGAGAGGGCTATCAGGGGGAGACCCAGTACTTC. It specifies CASSREGYQGETQYF. The chain joins TRBV9 to TRBJ2-5; D possibly corresponds to TRBD1 (6 bases). The germline V gene has CDR1 SGDLS and CDR2 YYNGEE. Trimming cost V 4 bases and J 5 bases, with 18 bases left between them. This CDR3 contains 15 residues.

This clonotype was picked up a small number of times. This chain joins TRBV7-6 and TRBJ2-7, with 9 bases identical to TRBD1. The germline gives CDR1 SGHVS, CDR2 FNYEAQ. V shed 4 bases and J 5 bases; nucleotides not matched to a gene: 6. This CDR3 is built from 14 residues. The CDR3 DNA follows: TGTGCCAGCAGCTCCGGGACAGGGTACCACGAGCAGTACTTC. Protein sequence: CASSSGTGYHEQYF.

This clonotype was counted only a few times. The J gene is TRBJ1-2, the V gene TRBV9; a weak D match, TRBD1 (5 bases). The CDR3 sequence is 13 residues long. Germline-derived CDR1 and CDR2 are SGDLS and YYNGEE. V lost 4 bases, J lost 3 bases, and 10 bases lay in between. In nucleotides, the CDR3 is TGTGCCAGCAGCACCACAGGATACTATGGCTACACCTTC. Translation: CASSTTGYYGYTF.

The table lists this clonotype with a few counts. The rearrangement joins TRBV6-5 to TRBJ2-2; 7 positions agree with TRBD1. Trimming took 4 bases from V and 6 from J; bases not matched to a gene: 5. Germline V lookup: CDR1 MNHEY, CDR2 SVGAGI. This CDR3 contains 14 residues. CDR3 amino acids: CASSSIQGPGELFF. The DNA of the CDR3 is TGTGCCAGCAGTTCGATACAGGGGCCCGGGGAGCTGTTTTTT.

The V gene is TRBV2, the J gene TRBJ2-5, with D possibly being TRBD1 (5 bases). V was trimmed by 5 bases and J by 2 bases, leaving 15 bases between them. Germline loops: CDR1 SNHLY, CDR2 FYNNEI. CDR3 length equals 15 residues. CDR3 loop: CASSRVLQGQETQYF. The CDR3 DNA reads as TGTGCCAGCAGTAGGGTTTTGCAGGGACAAGAGACCCAGTACTTC.